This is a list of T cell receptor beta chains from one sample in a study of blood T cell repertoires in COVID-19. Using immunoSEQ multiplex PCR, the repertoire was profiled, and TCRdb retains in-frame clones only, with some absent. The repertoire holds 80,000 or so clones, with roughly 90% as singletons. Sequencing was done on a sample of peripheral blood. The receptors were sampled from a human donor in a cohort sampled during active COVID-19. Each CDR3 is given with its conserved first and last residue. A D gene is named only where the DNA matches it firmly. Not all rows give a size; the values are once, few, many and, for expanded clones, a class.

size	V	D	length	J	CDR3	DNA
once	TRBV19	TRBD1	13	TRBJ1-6	CASEDRGNSPLHF	TGTGCCAGCGAAGACAGGGGAAATTCACCCCTCCACTTT
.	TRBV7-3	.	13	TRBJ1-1	CASKQEMNTEAFF	TGTGCCAGCAAACAGGAGATGAACACTGAAGCTTTCTTT
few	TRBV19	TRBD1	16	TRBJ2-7	CASSAQMTGGNYEQYF	TGTGCCAGTAGTGCGCAGATGACAGGGGGTAACTACGAGCAGTACTTC
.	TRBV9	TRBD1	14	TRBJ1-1	CASSVVGGAVEAFF	TGTGCCAGCAGCGTAGTAGGGGGCGCGGTAGAAGCTTTCTTT
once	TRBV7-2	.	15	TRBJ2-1	CASSLDGNSYNEQFF	TGTGCCAGCAGCTTAGACGGGAACTCCTACAATGAGCAGTTCTTC
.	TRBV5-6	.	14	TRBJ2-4	CASSLAVPKNIQYF	TGTGCCAGCAGCTTGGCGGTTCCCAAAAACATTCAGTACTTC
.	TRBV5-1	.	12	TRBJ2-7	CASSTQGYEQYF	TGCGCCAGCAGCACACAGGGTTACGAGCAGTACTTC
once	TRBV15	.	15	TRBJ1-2	CATSSNQGIDYGYTF	TGTGCCACCAGCAGTAACCAGGGGATCGACTATGGCTACACCTTC
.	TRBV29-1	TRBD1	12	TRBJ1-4	CSGGTGGEKLFF	TGCAGCGGCGGGACAGGGGGTGAAAAACTGTTTTTT
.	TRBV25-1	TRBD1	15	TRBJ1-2	CASSGTTGGANGYTF	TGTGCCAGCAGTGGGACGACAGGGGGCGCAAATGGCTACACCTTC
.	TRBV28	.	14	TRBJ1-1	CASSPGQRAFEAFF	TGTGCCAGCAGTCCCGGACAGCGAGCCTTTGAAGCTTTCTTT